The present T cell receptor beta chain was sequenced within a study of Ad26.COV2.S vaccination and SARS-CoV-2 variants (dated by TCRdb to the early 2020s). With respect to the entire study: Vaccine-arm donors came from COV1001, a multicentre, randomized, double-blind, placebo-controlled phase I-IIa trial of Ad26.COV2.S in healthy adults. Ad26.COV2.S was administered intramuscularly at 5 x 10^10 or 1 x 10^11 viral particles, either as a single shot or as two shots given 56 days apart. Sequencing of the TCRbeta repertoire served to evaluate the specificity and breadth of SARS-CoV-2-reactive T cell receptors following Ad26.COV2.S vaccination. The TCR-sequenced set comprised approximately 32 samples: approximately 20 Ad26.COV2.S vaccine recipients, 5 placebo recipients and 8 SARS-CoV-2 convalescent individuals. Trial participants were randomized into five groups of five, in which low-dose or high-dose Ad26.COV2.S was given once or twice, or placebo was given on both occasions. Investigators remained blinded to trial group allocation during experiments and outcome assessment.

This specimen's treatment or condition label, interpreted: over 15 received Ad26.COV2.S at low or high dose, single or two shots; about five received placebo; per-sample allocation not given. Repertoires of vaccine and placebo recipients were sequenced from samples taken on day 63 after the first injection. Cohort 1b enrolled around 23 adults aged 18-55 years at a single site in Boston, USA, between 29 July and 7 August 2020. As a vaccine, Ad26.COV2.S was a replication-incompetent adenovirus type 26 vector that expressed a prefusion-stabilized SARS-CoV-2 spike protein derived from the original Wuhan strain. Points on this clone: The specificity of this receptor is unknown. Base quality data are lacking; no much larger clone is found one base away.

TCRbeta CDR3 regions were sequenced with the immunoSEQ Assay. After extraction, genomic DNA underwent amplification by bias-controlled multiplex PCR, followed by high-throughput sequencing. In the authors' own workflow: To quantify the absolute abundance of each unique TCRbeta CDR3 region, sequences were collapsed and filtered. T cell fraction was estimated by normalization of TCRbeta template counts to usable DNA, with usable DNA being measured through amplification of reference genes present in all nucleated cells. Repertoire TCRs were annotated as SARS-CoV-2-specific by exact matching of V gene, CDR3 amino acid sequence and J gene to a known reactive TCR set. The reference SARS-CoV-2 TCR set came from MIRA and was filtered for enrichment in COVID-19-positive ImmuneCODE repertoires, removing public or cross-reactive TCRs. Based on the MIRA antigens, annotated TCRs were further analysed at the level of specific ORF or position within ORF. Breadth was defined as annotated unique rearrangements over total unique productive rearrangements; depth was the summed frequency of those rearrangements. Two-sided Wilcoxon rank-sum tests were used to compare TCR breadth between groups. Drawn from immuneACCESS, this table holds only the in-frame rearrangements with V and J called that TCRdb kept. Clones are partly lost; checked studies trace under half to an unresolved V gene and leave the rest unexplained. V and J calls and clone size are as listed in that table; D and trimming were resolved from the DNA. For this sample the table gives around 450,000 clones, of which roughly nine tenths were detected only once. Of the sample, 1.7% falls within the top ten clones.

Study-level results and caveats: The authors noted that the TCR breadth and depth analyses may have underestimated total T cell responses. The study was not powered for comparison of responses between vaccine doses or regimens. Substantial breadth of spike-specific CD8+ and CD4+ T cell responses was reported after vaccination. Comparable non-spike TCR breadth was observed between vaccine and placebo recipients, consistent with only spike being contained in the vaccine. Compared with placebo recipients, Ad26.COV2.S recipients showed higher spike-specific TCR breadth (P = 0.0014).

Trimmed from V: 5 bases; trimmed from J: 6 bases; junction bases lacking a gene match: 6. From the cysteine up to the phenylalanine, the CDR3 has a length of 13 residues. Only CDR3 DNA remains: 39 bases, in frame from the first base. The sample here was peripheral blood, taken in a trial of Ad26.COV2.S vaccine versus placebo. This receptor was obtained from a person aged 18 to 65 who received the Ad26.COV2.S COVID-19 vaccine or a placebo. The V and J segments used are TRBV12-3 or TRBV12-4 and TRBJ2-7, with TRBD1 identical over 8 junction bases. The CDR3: CASSGSTGGEQYF. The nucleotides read TGTGCCAGCAGTGGCTCAACAGGGGGCGAGCAGTACTTC.